One and the same sample provided the 23 T cell receptor beta chains below, sequenced in a study of T cells after somatic rescue of genetic block. Profiling relied on immunoSEQ multiplex PCR, and the TCRdb table lists in-frame clones only, not all of them. Altogether roughly 8,000 clones are present, 65% to 90% being singletons, with the ten largest covering roughly 27%. Sequencing was performed on peripheral blood mononuclear cells (PBMCs). Every receptor here comes from a boy younger than 18.

V gene TRBV2 combines with J gene TRBJ1-2; D gene unclear. Germline V gene data show CDR1 as SNHLY and CDR2 as FYNNEI. There are 12 residues in the CDR3. V was clipped by 7 bases and J by 8 bases, with 14 bases between them. The CDR3 coding sequence is TGTGCCAGCATCCGGCGAGGGTTAGGCTACACCTTC. This sequence encodes CASIRRGLGYTF. Filled out from reference TRBV2 and TRBJ1-2, the complete variable domain reads EPEVTQTPSHQVTQMGQEVILRCVPISNHLYFYWYRQILGQKVEFLVSFYNNEISEKSEIFDDQFSVERPDGSNFTLKIRSTKLEDSAMYFCASIRRGLGYTFGSGTRLTVV.

J is TRBJ2-7 and V is TRBV6-1; TRBD2 might be the D (6 bases). The ends were cut back, 1 base at V and 0 bases at J, with 16 bases in the middle. The CDR3 length is 17 residues. Germline values: CDR1 MNHNS, CDR2 SASEGT. CDR3 sequence (DNA): TGTGCCAGCAGTGAAGACCTATGGAGGGCAAGCTCCTACGAGCAGTACTTC. Residues: CASSEDLWRASSYEQYF.

The rearrangement links TRBV28 to TRBJ2-7, with a possible D match to TRBD2 (6 bases). Looked up from germline, CDR1 is MDHEN and CDR2 is SYDVKM. The CDR3 is 15 amino acids. Deletions cut 5 bases from V and 2 bases from J, with 16 bases between. The CDR3 is CASSRMGGPAYEQYF. The CDR3 DNA reads TGTGCCAGCAGTCGCATGGGGGGACCAGCCTACGAGCAGTACTTC.

V gene TRBV11-1 combines with J gene TRBJ2-3, with D tentatively TRBD2 (5 bases). The CDR3 loop spans 16 amino acids. The germline V gene has CDR1 SGHAT and CDR2 FQDESV (reference sequence). V lost 4 bases, J lost 0 bases, and 14 bases lay in between. The CDR3 loop reads CASSSGFSPSTDTQYF. As DNA, the CDR3 is TGTGCCAGCAGCTCGGGGTTCTCCCCTAGCACAGATACGCAGTATTTT.

CDR3 DNA sequence: TGTGCCAGCACGGATGAACAGGGGGCCTCCTACGAGCAGTACTTC. Its translation: CASTDEQGASYEQYF. The chain combines TRBV2 with TRBJ2-7; 9 nucleotides line up with TRBD1. V shed 7 bases, J shed 0 bases, and the junction held 7 bases outside the gene matches. The germline gives CDR1 SNHLY, CDR2 FYNNEI. The CDR3 covers 15 residues.

The sample holds a few counts of this clone. The chain joins TRBV5-1 to TRBJ1-1; unclear D gene. The CDR3 has 14 residues. Trimming pared 1 base from V and 1 base from J, leaving 8 bases between. The germline V gene encodes CDR1 SGHRS and CDR2 YFSETQ. CDR3 amino acids: CASSLRAPNTEAFF. In DNA form, the CDR3 reads TGCGCCAGCAGCTTGCGGGCTCCGAACACTGAAGCTTTCTTT.

This clone was seen a single time. The chain combines TRBV7-9 with TRBJ2-1, with TRBD2 as a possible D gene (5 bases). There are 13 residues in the CDR3. Trimming removed 1 base from V and 5 bases from J, with 6 bases in between. Germline V gives CDR1 SEHNR, CDR2 FQNEAQ (reference sequence). The CDR3 sequence: CASSLGENNEQFF. CDR3 nucleotide sequence: TGTGCCAGCAGCTTAGGGGAGAACAATGAGCAGTTCTTC. The entire variable domain, with the rest obtained from reference TRBV7-9 and TRBJ2-1, is as follows: DTGVSQNPRHKITKRGQNVTFRCDPISEHNRLYWYRQTLGQGPEFLTYFQNEAQLEKSRLLSDRFSAERPKGSFSTLEIQRTEQGDSAMYLCASSLGENNEQFFGPGTRLTVL.

This chain links TRBV18 with TRBJ1-2; the D is unclear. Looked up from germline, CDR1 is KGHSH and CDR2 is LQKENI. V was cut by 0 bases and J by 1 base, with 9 bases left in between. This CDR3 comprises 15 residues. CDR3 sequence: CASSPPADYNYGYTF. The CDR3 DNA sequence: TGTGCCAGCTCACCACCGGCAGATTATAACTATGGCTACACCTTC.

A single count supports this clone. This chain connects TRBV20-1 to TRBJ2-3; D unclear. Per the germline V gene, CDR1 is DFQATT and CDR2 is SNEGSKA (reference sequence). V was trimmed by 3 bases and J by 6 bases, leaving 7 bases between them. This CDR3 contains 11 residues. As DNA, the CDR3 is TGCAGTGCTAGTTTGGGGGATACGCAGTATTTT. Encoded protein: CSASLGDTQYF.

V is TRBV4-2 and J is TRBJ1-4, with 9 bases aligning to TRBD1. Trimming removed 4 bases from V and 6 bases from J; junction bases left unmatched: 12. The CDR3 runs 17 residues. Germline CDR1 reads LGHNA; CDR2 reads YNFKEQ. The CDR3 region is CASSPTPRDRVYEKLFF. CDR3 coding DNA: TGTGCCAGCAGCCCTACCCCCCGGGACAGGGTTTATGAAAAACTGTTTTTT.

This clone was counted only a few times. V is TRBV2 and J is TRBJ2-5, with D maybe TRBD1 (6 bases). Germline CDR1 reads SNHLY; CDR2 reads FYNNEI. Between the trimmed V and J ends, which lost 1 base and 4 bases, there was a span of 13 bases. The CDR3 sequence is 15 residues long. CDR3 sequence: CASSEGTALLETQYF. CDR3 in DNA: TGTGCCAGCAGTGAAGGGACAGCTCTCCTAGAGACCCAGTACTTC.

The chain is built from TRBV25-1 and TRBJ2-3, with 8 bases that match TRBD2. Per the germline V gene, CDR1 is MGHDK and CDR2 is SYGVNS. CDR3 length: 17 residues. V dropped 6 bases and J dropped 2; count of bases not matched to a gene: 13. CDR3: CASSQWAAGVLTDTQYF. In DNA, the CDR3 is TGTGCCAGCAGCCAATGGGCAGCGGGGGTGCTCACAGATACGCAGTATTTT.

The V and J genes are TRBV11-2 and TRBJ2-1, with TRBD1 as a possible D gene (6 bases). The CDR3 consists of 16 residues. V was shortened by 5 bases and J by 6 bases, with 20 bases between the two germline ends. The germline CDR1 and CDR2 sequences are SGHAT and FQNNGV. CDR3 loop: CASSRNVGLRGNEQFF. The CDR3 bases are TGTGCCAGCAGCAGGAATGTTGGCCTCAGGGGCAATGAGCAGTTCTTC.

The table lists this clone with a few counts. The chain combines TRBV11-2 with TRBJ2-7; 8 positions match TRBD2. This CDR3 comprises 16 residues. Per the germline V gene, CDR1 is SGHAT and CDR2 is FQNNGV. With V trimmed by 3 bases and J by 6 bases, 13 bases remained unmatched. Written as DNA, the CDR3 is TGTGCCAGCAGCTTGATATCCGGGGGGGCCTTCCGCGAGCAGTACTTC. Translating gives CASSLISGGAFREQYF.

The chain is built from TRBV5-1 and TRBJ2-7, with D unresolved. Germline loops: CDR1 SGHRS, CDR2 YFSETQ. The V and J ends lost 2 bases and 2 bases respectively, with 11 bases between them. The CDR3 runs 14 residues. CDR3 protein: CASSLAHEPYEQYF. The CDR3, as DNA: TGCGCCAGCAGCTTAGCCCATGAACCCTACGAGCAGTACTTC.

The chain uses TRBV6-5 and TRBJ1-6; possibly TRBD1 for D (6 bases). Germline values: CDR1 MNHEY, CDR2 SVGAGI. CDR3 size: 15 residues. V was cut by 6 bases and J by 10 bases, with 19 bases left in between. The CDR3 DNA is TGTGCCAGCAGATTAGACGGGGGCTTTTCGTCACCCCTCCACTTT. This sequence encodes CASRLDGGFSSPLHF.

The rearrangement joins TRBV5-1 to TRBJ2-5; no reliable D call. Germline assignment: CDR1 SGHRS and CDR2 YFSETQ. The V gene lost 2 bases and the J gene lost 0 bases, with 5 bases spanning the gap. The length of the CDR3 is 13 residues. The CDR3 coding sequence is TGCGCCAGCAGCTTACTCAACCAAGAGACCCAGTACTTC. This codes for CASSLLNQETQYF.

V is TRBV7-2 and J is TRBJ2-7, with 7 bases aligning to TRBD2. Germline CDR1 SGHTA, CDR2 FQGNSA. V was clipped by 1 base and J by 3 bases; unmatched bases: 3. CDR3 size: 14 residues. The CDR3 DNA reads as TGTGCCAGCAGCTTAGATGCGGGAGTCTACGAGCAGTACTTC. Its translation: CASSLDAGVYEQYF. The full variable domain, in which reference TRBV7-2 and TRBJ2-7 provide the parts outside the CDR3, is GAGVSQSPSNKVTEKGKDVELRCDPISGHTALYWYRQSLGQGLEFLIYFQGNSAPDKSGLPSDRFSAERTGGSVSTLTIQRTQQEDSAVYLCASSLDAGVYEQYFGPGTRLTVT.

This chain connects TRBV10-1 to TRBJ2-1, with D unclear. V lost 8 bases to trimming and J lost 8 bases, with 16 bases between them. The germline V gene has CDR1 WNHNN and CDR2 SYGVQD (reference sequence). The CDR3 spans 13 residues. Here the CDR3 reads CASPPDPTHEQFF. The DNA for the CDR3 is TGCGCCAGCCCCCCGGACCCGACCCATGAGCAGTTCTTC.

The rearrangement links TRBV7-6 to TRBJ1-2; D unresolved. The CDR3 loop spans 14 amino acids. Germline CDR1 reads SGHVS; CDR2 reads FNYEAQ. V was clipped by 0 bases and J by 6 bases, with 11 bases between them. This chain's CDR3 is CASSLAASVDGYTF. CDR3 coding DNA: TGTGCCAGCAGCTTAGCAGCGAGCGTCGATGGCTACACCTTC.

J is TRBJ2-7 and V is TRBV25-1; perhaps D is TRBD1 or TRBD2 (5 bases each). The V gene lost 4 bases and the J gene lost 1 base, with 14 bases spanning the gap. The CDR3 extends over 15 amino acids. Per germline, CDR1 MGHDK and CDR2 SYGVNS. In DNA form, the CDR3 reads TGTGCCAGCAGTGCCCTCGGGACGGCTTCCTACGAGCAGTACTTC. Its protein is CASSALGTASYEQYF.

In DNA, the CDR3 is TGCGCCAGCAGCCCCGCCGGGACTAGTCAAAGGTACAATGAGCAGTTCTTC. Its protein is CASSPAGTSQRYNEQFF. The gene calls are TRBV23-1 and TRBJ2-1; 8 bases fit TRBD2. TRBV23-1 is an ORF, with its function uncertain. The CDR3 extends over 17 amino acids. Trimming at V came to 6 bases and at J to 4 bases, leaving 14 bases not matched to a gene.

V usage is TRBV28 and J usage is TRBJ1-2, with a tentative D call TRBD1 (6 bases). The V gene's germline CDR1 is MDHEN and CDR2 SYDVKM. Trimming left V 4 bases short and J 0 bases short, with 18 bases between. The CDR3 totals 17 residues. DNA of the CDR3: TGTGCCAGCAGTTCCGTCCCCCTGGACAGAACTAACTATGGCTACACCTTC. Its translation is CASSSVPLDRTNYGYTF.